Sequencing of this T cell receptor (beta chain) was carried out in a study of T cell changes during pregnancy in multiple sclerosis. This clone was seen just once. V shed 7 bases and J 0 bases; nucleotides not matched to a gene: 9. Germline CDR1 is MNHEY and CDR2 is SMNVEV (reference sequence). This CDR3 comprises 17 residues. Assay used: immunoSEQ multiplex PCR; TCRdb lists only in-frame clones, some missing. This table has under 50,000 clones, about 90% appearing once. The receptor's source is a female donor in good health, enrolled as a control in a pregnancy study. V gene TRBV27 combines with J gene TRBJ2-4, with TRBD1 matching 10 bases. The source material was CD4+ T cells from peripheral blood mononuclear cells, sampled in the second trimester of pregnancy. The CDR3 protein is CASKGTGEALAKNIQYF. DNA for the CDR3: TGTGCCAGCAAGGGGACAGGGGAAGCACTAGCCAAAAACATTCAGTACTTC.